These 21 T cell receptor beta chains were sequenced from one sample in a study of blood T cells in healthy people across ages. Using a J-beta primer mix together with a sample-barcoded 5' primer, a second PCR was run for roughly 6 to 12 cycles. TCRdb independently ran MiXCR on the 5' RACE reads; one entry per CDR3 protein. The sample records some 1.5 million distinct CDR3 sequences, roughly 28% being singletons. Material for sequencing was blood. The receptor set was obtained from a woman aged 30 to 39 in good health.

In its sample, this clonotype was seen many times. V is TRBV10-1 and J is TRBJ2-7, with D possibly matching TRBD2 (6 bases). The CDR3 runs 14 residues. V was pared by 3 bases and J by 4 bases, with 13 bases between. CDR1 and CDR2 (germline): WNHNN, SYGVQD (reference sequence). The DNA for the CDR3 is TGCGCCAGCAGTGATAGTACTAGCCGGTACGAGCAGTACTTC. This sequence encodes CASSDSTSRYEQYF.

On this clonotype: A junction boundary mismatches the germline segment, possibly from a read error. This chain connects TRBV13 to TRBJ1-2, with 7 bases identical to TRBD1. The CDR3 spans 14 residues. From germline, CDR1 is PRHDT and CDR2 FYEKMQ (reference sequence). Here the CDR3 reads CASSATGNFDGYTF. In DNA, the CDR3 is TGCGCCAGCAGCGCGACAGGGAATTTCGATGGCTACACCTTC.

J is TRBJ1-2 and V is TRBV18; D is undetermined. Trimming stripped 3 bases from V and 4 bases from J, with 15 bases between. Germline CDR1 is KGHSH and CDR2 is LQKENI. The CDR3 loop spans 15 amino acids. The CDR3 region is CASSPSTPVGYGYTF. The CDR3 DNA reads TGTGCCAGCTCACCTTCGACACCAGTCGGCTATGGCTACACCTTC.

V usage is TRBV20-1 and J usage is TRBJ2-3; TRBD2 is a possible D gene (5 bases). The length of the CDR3 is 15 residues. The germline CDR1 and CDR2 sequences are DFQATT and SNEGSKA (reference sequence). V was cut by 5 bases and J by 0 bases, with 15 bases left in between. The CDR3 loop reads CSAPGGPRSTDTQYF. DNA of the CDR3: TGCAGTGCTCCTGGAGGACCCCGGAGCACAGATACGCAGTATTTT.

On this clonotype itself: Being one base from a much bigger clone, this may be a read error. The chain recombines TRBV5-1 with TRBJ1-2; 7 nucleotides line up with TRBD1. This CDR3 is 14 amino acids long. V shed 7 bases and J 5 bases; nucleotides not matched to a gene: 11. CDR1 is SGHRS, CDR2 YFSETQ, per germline. The CDR3 nucleotides are TGCGCCAGCGGCGAGACAGGGCGAGGGTATGGCTACACCTTC. This codes for CASGETGRGYGYTF.

Regarding this clonotype: This could be a read error, since a much larger clone is one nucleotide away. The V gene is TRBV12-3 or TRBV12-4, the J gene TRBJ1-5; D is uncertain. CDR3 size: 13 residues. Trimming cost V 7 bases and J 6 bases, with 13 bases left between them. The CDR3: CASTELAVQPQHF. For the CDR3, the DNA is TGTGCCAGCACCGAATTGGCAGTTCAGCCCCAGCATTTT.

The genes are TRBV10-3 and TRBJ1-2, with 8 bases aligning to TRBD1. CDR1 and CDR2 from the germline V gene are ENHRY and SYGVKD. This CDR3 is 14 amino acids long. V gave up 4 bases and J gave up 8 bases; unmatched junction bases: 9. As DNA, the CDR3 is TGTGCCATCAGTGCCAACAGGGGGGATAGGGGCTACACCTTC. It encodes CAISANRGDRGYTF.

This clonotype was seen a handful of times. The junction shows a germline mismatch at one end, possibly a read error. The genes are TRBV20-1 and TRBJ2-6; D might be TRBD1 or TRBD2, each matching 5 bases. Looked up from germline, CDR1 is DFQATT and CDR2 is SNEGSKA (reference sequence). This CDR3 region has 13 residues. The chain's CDR3 is CSARETGANVRTF. The CDR3 DNA is TGCAGTGCTAGAGAAACCGGGGCCAACGTCCGGACTTTC.

V usage is TRBV2 and J usage is TRBJ2-1; 8 bases map to TRBD2. V was clipped by 8 bases and J by 6 bases; unmatched bases: 6. The CDR3 contains 13 residues. Germline assignment: CDR1 SNHLY and CDR2 FYNNEI. Here the CDR3 DNA reads TGTGCCAGCGATAGCGGGGTGACCAATGAGCAGTTCTTC. Amino acid sequence: CASDSGVTNEQFF.

This chain uses TRBV7-9 with TRBJ2-7; D not resolved. Germline V gene sequence: CDR1 SEHNR, CDR2 FQNEAQ (reference sequence). This CDR3 has 12 amino acids. Trimming shortened V by 5 bases and J by 7 bases, and 12 bases separated the two germline ends. The DNA of the CDR3 is TGTGCCAGCAGCCCCATTACGAGGGAGCAGTACTTC. Its translation: CASSPITREQYF. Variable domain in full (rest from reference TRBV7-9 and TRBJ2-7): DTGVSQNPRHKITKRGQNVTFRCDPISEHNRLYWYRQTLGQGPEFLTYFQNEAQLEKSRLLSDRFSAERPKGSFSTLEIQRTEQGDSAMYLCASSPITREQYFGPGTRLTVT.

This clonotype was seen a few times. The rearrangement joins TRBV5-4 to TRBJ2-2; 10 bases map to TRBD2. This CDR3 has 17 residues. The ends lost 5 bases at V and 0 bases at J; junction bases unmatched: 7. Germline CDR1 and CDR2: SGHNT and YYREEE (reference sequence). The CDR3 loop is CASSRPSGGTNTGELFF. The DNA of the CDR3 is TGTGCCAGCAGTCGCCCTAGCGGGGGAACGAACACCGGGGAGCTGTTTTTT.

The rearrangement uses TRBV4-1 and TRBJ2-1, with 10 bases identical to TRBD2. CDR1 and CDR2 from the germline V gene are MGHRA and YSYEKL. With 0 bases clipped from V and 7 bases from J, the junction kept 18 bases outside the gene matches. The CDR3 is made up of 20 amino acids. In DNA, the CDR3 is TGCGCCAGCAGCCAAGACACAGGCCGACTTTATAGCGGGGGGAAGAATGAGCAGTTCTTC. Its protein is CASSQDTGRLYSGGKNEQFF.

This clonotype appeared many times. This chain connects TRBV28 to TRBJ2-7, with D hard to call. This CDR3 has 15 amino acids. The germline V gene encodes CDR1 MDHEN and CDR2 SYDVKM. The ends were cut back, 7 bases at V and 0 bases at J, with 16 bases in the middle. The CDR3 DNA sequence: TGTGCCAGCACGGAACTGGCTGAACGCTCCTACGAGCAGTACTTC. The encoded protein is CASTELAERSYEQYF.

This clonotype was picked up a small number of times. V usage is TRBV27 and J usage is TRBJ2-7; TRBD2 matches at 12 bases. CDR1 and CDR2 (germline): MNHEY, SMNVEV (reference sequence). V dropped 7 bases and J dropped 2; count of bases not matched to a gene: 6. The CDR3 loop spans 15 amino acids. CDR3 in amino acids: CASIHSSGGAYEQYF. CDR3 DNA sequence: TGTGCCAGCATCCACTCTAGCGGGGGGGCCTACGAGCAGTACTTC.

The chain combines TRBV20-1 with TRBJ2-5; 10 bases map to TRBD2. This CDR3 is 16 amino acids long. V was pared by 4 bases and J by 11 bases, with 19 bases of the junction left unmatched. Per the germline V gene, CDR1 is DFQATT and CDR2 is SNEGSKA (reference sequence). The CDR3 sequence: CSATLLASGRKGEQYF. Written as DNA, the CDR3 is TGCAGTGCTACCCTATTGGCTAGCGGGAGAAAGGGGGAGCAGTACTTC.

Of note for this clonotype: This may arise from a read error, as a much more abundant clone is one base away. This rearrangement joins TRBV12-2 to TRBJ2-7; the table's TRBD1 call for D was not verified on the DNA. The end of the DNA aligns better with TRBJ2-1, so the J call may be wrong. TRBV12-2 has pseudogene status. The CDR3 runs 13 residues. The CDR3 nucleotides read TGTGCAAGTCGCTTTACAGGGTCCTACGAGCAGTTCTTC. Translating gives CASRFTGSYEQFF.

CDR3 protein: CSAGVGEQYF. In DNA, the CDR3 is TGCAGTGCGGGGGTAGGGGAGCAGTACTTC. The chain recombines TRBV20-1 with TRBJ2-7; D may correspond to TRBD1 or TRBD2 (5 bases each). CDR1 and CDR2 (germline): DFQATT, SNEGSKA (reference sequence). This CDR3 contains 10 residues. Trimming left V 6 bases short and J 7 bases short, with 10 bases between.

This clonotype was seen many times. The chain has TRBV29-1 and TRBJ2-7; 9 nucleotides align to TRBD1. Germline CDR1 and CDR2: SQVTM and ANQGSEA. CDR3 length equals 15 residues. V trimming: 7 bases; J trimming: 3 bases; junction bases outside the gene matches: 13. CDR3 in DNA: TGCAGCGCCCTCGGGACAGGGAAAGGTAACTACGAGCAGTACTTC. Protein: CSALGTGKGNYEQYF.

This clonotype was picked up a small number of times. V gene TRBV28 combines with J gene TRBJ2-1; 10 bases map to TRBD2. The junction had 9 bases not matched to a gene; V was cut back by 5 bases and J by 5 bases. The CDR3 runs to 16 residues. CDR1 MDHEN and CDR2 SYDVKM come from the germline V gene. The CDR3 protein is CASSLIGTSANNEQFF. CDR3 in DNA: TGTGCCAGCAGTCTAATTGGGACTAGCGCTAACAATGAGCAGTTCTTC.

This clonotype appeared a few times. The chain employs TRBV6-6 and TRBJ2-1; 9 bases agree with TRBD1. The CDR3 contains 14 residues. With 8 bases clipped from V and 7 bases from J, the junction kept 9 bases outside the gene matches. Germline values: CDR1 MNHNY, CDR2 SVGAGI (reference sequence). In DNA form, the CDR3 reads TGTGCCAGCGGCTCGGACAGGGGAGGGAATGAGCAGTTCTTC. Its protein product is CASGSDRGGNEQFF.

The V and J genes are TRBV24-1 and TRBJ1-1; a possible D gene is TRBD1 (5 bases). Trimming pared 4 bases from V and 6 bases from J, leaving 8 bases between. The CDR3 length is 12 residues. Germline lookup yields CDR1 KGHDR and CDR2 SFDVKD. CDR3 in DNA: TGTGCCACCAGTGAAAGGGGCTCTGAAGCTTTCTTT. Protein: CATSERGSEAFF.